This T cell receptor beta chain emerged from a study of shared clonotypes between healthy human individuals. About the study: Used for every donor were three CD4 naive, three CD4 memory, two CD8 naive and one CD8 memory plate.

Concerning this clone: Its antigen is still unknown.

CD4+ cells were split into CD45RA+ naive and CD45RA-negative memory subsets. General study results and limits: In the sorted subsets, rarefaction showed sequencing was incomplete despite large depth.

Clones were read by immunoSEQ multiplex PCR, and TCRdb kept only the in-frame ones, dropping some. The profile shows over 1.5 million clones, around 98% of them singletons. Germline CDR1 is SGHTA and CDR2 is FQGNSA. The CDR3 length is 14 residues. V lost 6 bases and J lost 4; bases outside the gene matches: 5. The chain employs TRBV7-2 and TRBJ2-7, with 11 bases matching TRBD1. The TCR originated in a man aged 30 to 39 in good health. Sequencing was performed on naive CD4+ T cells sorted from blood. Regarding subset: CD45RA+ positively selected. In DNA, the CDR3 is TGTGCCAGCAGACGGACAGGGGGCGGGTACGAGCAGTACTTC. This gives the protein CASRRTGGGYEQYF.